One sample yielded the 13 T cell receptor beta chains listed below, sequenced in a study of cytomegalovirus exposure and HLA in healthy donors. The method was immunoSEQ multiplex PCR; TCRdb's version includes in-frame clones alone and lacks a portion of them. The table includes about 180,000 clones, roughly nine tenths detected once. The sequencing sample was made of PBMCs. The receptor source for this set is a man younger than 35 in good health and CMV-seropositive.

This chain joins TRBV7-2 and TRBJ2-3; 11 bases match TRBD2. J was trimmed by 5 bases and V by 3 bases; bases with no gene match: 10. The CDR3 is 17 residues long. Germline-derived CDR1 and CDR2 are SGHTA and FQGNSA. The CDR3 region is CASSFEVAGGPIDTQYF. The CDR3 nucleotides are TGTGCCAGCAGCTTCGAGGTAGCGGGAGGGCCAATAGATACGCAGTATTTT.

This clone came up a few times. The chain uses TRBV6-1 and TRBJ1-2; D call uncertain. Trimming removed 2 bases at V and 4 bases at J, with 11 bases between. This CDR3 spans 14 amino acids. Looked up from germline, CDR1 is MNHNS and CDR2 is SASEGT. CDR3 protein: CASSEQAGFYGYTF. In DNA form, the CDR3 reads TGTGCCAGCAGTGAACAAGCAGGCTTCTATGGCTACACCTTC.

The chain uses TRBV29-1 and TRBJ2-7, with a possible D match to TRBD1 (5 bases). This CDR3 has 12 amino acids. The germline CDR1 and CDR2 sequences are SQVTM and ANQGSEA. Trimming stripped 6 bases from V and 3 bases from J, with 12 bases between. CDR3 nucleotide sequence: TGCAGCGTAAGGGGCCCTGTCTACGAGCAGTACTTC. Translating gives CSVRGPVYEQYF.

The V call is TRBV6-5, the J call TRBJ2-5; the D is unclear. CDR1 is MNHEY and CDR2 is SVGAGI in the germline V gene. V lost 7 bases and J 4 bases, leaving 13 bases between the germline ends. The CDR3 consists of 13 residues. The CDR3, as DNA: TGTGCCAGCAACCTAGAAGTAGGAGAGACCCAGTACTTC. Its translation: CASNLEVGETQYF.

The rearrangement links TRBV29-1 to TRBJ2-7, with 14 positions matching TRBD2. In germline, CDR1 is SQVTM, CDR2 ANQGSEA. This CDR3 has 16 amino acids. Trimming cost V 4 bases and J 0 bases; bases outside gene matches: 5. In DNA form, the CDR3 reads TGCAGCGTTGGGACTAGCGGGAGGTCCCGCTCCTACGAGCAGTACTTC. Its translation: CSVGTSGRSRSYEQYF.

This rearrangement joins TRBV7-9 to TRBJ2-7; tentative D call: TRBD1 (6 bases). CDR1 is SEHNR, CDR2 FQNEAQ, per germline (reference sequence). CDR3 length: 14 amino acids. V lost 5 bases to trimming and J lost 4 bases, with 15 bases between them. The CDR3 region is CASSLRGGVYEQYF. In DNA form, the CDR3 reads TGTGCCAGCAGCCTTCGAGGGGGAGTGTACGAGCAGTACTTC. Filled out from reference TRBV7-9 and TRBJ2-7, the complete variable domain reads DTGVSQNPRHKITKRGQNVTFRCDPISEHNRLYWYRQTLGQGPEFLTYFQNEAQLEKSRLLSDRFSAERPKGSFSTLEIQRTEQGDSAMYLCASSLRGGVYEQYFGPGTRLTVT.

This clone showed up just a few times. V gene TRBV7-6 combines with J gene TRBJ1-3; perhaps TRBD1 as D (6 bases). The CDR3 extends over 16 amino acids. The germline V gene encodes CDR1 SGHVS and CDR2 FNYEAQ. The V end was cut by 1 base, the J end by 0 bases, with 10 bases between. CDR3 sequence (DNA): TGTGCCAGCAGCTTAGACAGGGCATTCTCTGGAAACACCATATATTTT. Amino acids: CASSLDRAFSGNTIYF.

The chain couples TRBV21-1 to TRBJ2-5; the D call of TRBD2 is as the table states it, not checked on the DNA. TRBV21-1 is a listed pseudogene. The CDR3 runs 18 residues. This CDR3 reads CASSTSGTSGTWGETQYF. The CDR3 bases are TGTGCCAGCAGCACCAGCGGGACTAGCGGGACCTGGGGGGAGACCCAGTACTTC.

The chain links TRBV30 to TRBJ1-6; D remains unclear. CDR3 length equals 13 residues. Germline V gene sequence: CDR1 GTSNPN, CDR2 SVGIG (reference sequence). V dropped 4 bases and J dropped 6 bases, with 10 bases sitting between them. The CDR3 protein is CAWTGVGNSPLHF. DNA for the CDR3: TGTGCCTGGACGGGAGTGGGTAATTCACCCCTCCACTTT. The full variable domain, with the rest looked up from reference TRBV30 and TRBJ1-6, is SQTIHQWPATLVQPVGSPLSLECTVEGTSNPNLYWYRQAAGRGLQLLFYSVGIGQISSEVPQNLSASRPQDRQFILSSKKLLLSDSGFYLCAWTGVGNSPLHFGNGTRLTVT.

This rearrangement joins TRBV9 to TRBJ2-7, with D unresolved. From germline, CDR1 is SGDLS and CDR2 YYNGEE. The CDR3 sequence is 13 residues long. V lost 0 bases to trimming and J lost 6 bases, with 10 bases between them. DNA for the CDR3: TGTGCCAGCAGCGTAGCGACGGGTAGCGAGCAGTACTTC. It translates to CASSVATGSEQYF. Together with reference TRBV9 and TRBJ2-7, the CDR3 gives the full variable domain: DSGVTQTPKHLITATGQRVTLRCSPRSGDLSVYWYQQSLDQGLQFLIQYYNGEERAKGNILERFSAQQFPDLHSELNLSSLELGDSALYFCASSVATGSEQYFGPGTRLTVT.

A single count supports this clone. The rearrangement uses TRBV6-1 and TRBJ2-7, with 9 nucleotides matching TRBD1. The V and J ends lost 7 bases and 3 bases, in that order; junction bases with no gene match: 7. The CDR3 covers 14 residues. Germline V gene sequence: CDR1 MNHNS, CDR2 SASEGT. CDR3 region: CASKEQGAFYEQYF. CDR3 nucleotide sequence: TGTGCCAGCAAGGAACAGGGGGCTTTCTACGAGCAGTACTTC.

Regarding this clone: At one end the junction does not follow the germline gene, possibly because of a read error. The V gene is TRBV6-6, the J gene TRBJ2-7; 7 bases fit TRBD2. The CDR3 consists of 11 residues. Germline-derived CDR1 and CDR2 are MNHNY and SVGAGI (reference sequence). Here the CDR3 DNA reads TGTGCCAGCAGTGATGGGGGGGGACCAGACTTC. This gives the protein CASSDGGGPDF.

J is TRBJ2-3 and V is TRBV15; 8 bases line up with TRBD1. The CDR3 totals 14 residues. Germline V gene lookup returns CDR1 LNHNV and CDR2 YYDKDF (reference sequence). V was pared by 5 bases and J by 0 bases, with 1 base of the junction left unmatched. Here the CDR3 DNA reads TGTGCCACCAGCTGGGACAGGAGCACAGATACGCAGTATTTT. It codes for CATSWDRSTDTQYF.